This T cell receptor (beta chain) was found in a study of T cells in Graves' hyperthyroidism and ophthalmopathy. Authors of the study amplified TCR beta CDR3 regions from RNA transcripts. TCR CDR3 regions were first amplified by RT-PCR with HTBI primers. A single record per CDR3 protein comes from TCRdb applying MiXCR to the multiplex PCR reads. Seen here are a few hundred thousand distinct CDR3 sequences, about 18% observed once, and the top ten hold 35% to 50%. Findings of the study overall: A 13 V-J signature model discriminated ophthalmopathy versus stable hyperthyroidism.

Note on this clonotype: Its antigen is unknown.

The receptor was isolated from a man between 18 and 35 years old with Graves' ophthalmopathy. Source material: blood.

CDR3 residues: CSARWGGASSYNEQFF. CDR3 nucleotide sequence: TGCAGTGCCCGATGGGGGGGGGCTAGCTCCTACAATGAGCAGTTCTTC. The chain recombines TRBV20-1 with TRBJ2-1; perhaps TRBD2 as D (7 bases). V was shortened by 6 bases and J by 0 bases, with 18 bases between the two germline ends. The CDR3 length is 16 residues. Germline V lookup: CDR1 DFQATT, CDR2 SNEGSKA (reference sequence).